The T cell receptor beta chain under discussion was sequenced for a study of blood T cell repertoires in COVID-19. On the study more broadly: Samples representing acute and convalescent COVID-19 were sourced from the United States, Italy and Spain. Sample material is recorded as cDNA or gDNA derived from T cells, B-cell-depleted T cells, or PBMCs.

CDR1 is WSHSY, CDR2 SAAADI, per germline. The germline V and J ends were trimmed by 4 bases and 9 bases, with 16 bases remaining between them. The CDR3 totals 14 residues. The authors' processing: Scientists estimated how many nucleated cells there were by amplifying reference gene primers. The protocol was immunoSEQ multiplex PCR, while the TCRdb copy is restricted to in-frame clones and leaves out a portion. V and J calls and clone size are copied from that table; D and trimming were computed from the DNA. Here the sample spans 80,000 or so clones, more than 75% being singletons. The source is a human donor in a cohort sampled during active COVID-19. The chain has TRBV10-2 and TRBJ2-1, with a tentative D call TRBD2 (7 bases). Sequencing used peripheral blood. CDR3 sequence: CASSGEGGLSEQFF. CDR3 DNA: TGCGCCAGCAGTGGGGAGGGGGGGCTCAGTGAGCAGTTCTTC.